The clone carrying this TCR beta chain appeared many times. Its antigen is not identified. The sample is drawn from a study of T cells after yellow fever vaccination. Broader study findings: Clones that expanded after primary vaccination mostly reappeared after the booster (roughly 95% CD4, about 91% CD8).

Each CDR3 protein gets one entry after TCRdb re-called the 5' RACE reads with MiXCR. The sample lists about 360,000 distinct CDR3 sequences, 6.2% occurring once. This sequence originates from a man under 40 who received the YFV17D yellow fever vaccine. This material consisted of PBMCs, taken 5 days after the yellow fever booster vaccination.

The CDR3 bases are TGCGCCAGCAGCTTCGGGGGGAGGAATGAGCAGTTCTTC. Translating gives CASSFGGRNEQFF. V and J are TRBV5-1 and TRBJ2-1; TRBD2 agrees at 7 bases. The V segment lost 2 bases and the J segment 7 bases; nucleotides outside the gene matches: 3. Germline loops: CDR1 SGHRS, CDR2 YFSETQ. The CDR3 is 13 amino acids.